A single sample is the source of the 5 T cell receptor beta chains below, sequenced in a study of blood T cell repertoires in COVID-19. Clones were sequenced by immunoSEQ multiplex PCR, and TCRdb holds only the in-frame ones, with some missing. Of 150,000 to 200,000 clones in the sample, approximately 90% were seen once. Sequencing input: peripheral blood. These receptors were obtained from a woman aged 60-70 years who had recovered from COVID-19.

CDR3 DNA sequence: TGCGCCAGCAGCTTCCAGGGTACGGAGACCCAGTACTTC. Protein product: CASSFQGTETQYF. The V and J genes are TRBV5-1 and TRBJ2-5, with D possibly TRBD1 on 5 matching bases. Per the germline V gene, CDR1 is SGHRS and CDR2 is YFSETQ. The CDR3 spans 13 residues. Trimming took 2 bases from V and 5 from J, leaving 10 bases between them.

The chain couples TRBV6-5 to TRBJ2-3; 7 bases map to TRBD2. CDR1 and CDR2 from the germline V gene are MNHEY and SVGAGI. The CDR3 loop spans 15 amino acids. Germline trimming cut 8 bases from V and 6 bases from J; bases unmatched to any gene: 14. The CDR3 region is CASCSSGPRRDTQYF. The DNA for the CDR3 is TGTGCCAGCTGCTCTAGCGGACCTCGGAGGGATACGCAGTATTTT.

V gene TRBV5-1 combines with J gene TRBJ2-7; 8 bases map to TRBD2. The V gene's germline CDR1 is SGHRS and CDR2 YFSETQ. The CDR3 is 15 residues long. J gave up 4 bases and V 0 bases, and 6 bases lay outside the gene matches. The CDR3 DNA reads TGCGCCAGCAGCTTGGAGACGGGGGGGCGTTACGAGCAGTACTTC. Translation: CASSLETGGRYEQYF.

V gene TRBV19 combines with J gene TRBJ2-7; D call uncertain. Trimming cost V 3 bases and J 5 bases, with 11 bases left between them. This CDR3 has 13 amino acids. CDR1 is LNHDA, CDR2 SQIVND, per germline (reference sequence). CDR3 sequence reads: CASSINSQNEQYF. DNA for the CDR3: TGTGCCAGTAGTATCAACAGCCAGAACGAGCAGTACTTC. The variable domain in full, completed from reference TRBV19 and TRBJ2-7, reads DGGITQSPKYLFRKEGQNVTLSCEQNLNHDAMYWYRQDPGQGLRLIYYSQIVNDFQKGDIAEGYSVSREKKESFPLTVTSAQKNPTAFYLCASSINSQNEQYFGPGTRLTVT.

The rearrangement uses TRBV5-1 and TRBJ2-6, with TRBD1 as a possible D gene (5 bases). Trimming cost V 0 bases and J 2 bases, with 9 bases left between them. The germline gives CDR1 SGHRS, CDR2 YFSETQ. The CDR3 consists of 16 residues. The DNA of the CDR3 is TGCGCCAGCAGCTTGGTACAGGTTCCTGGGGCCAACGTCCTGACTTTC. Translating it yields CASSLVQVPGANVLTF.